This TCR beta chain comes out of a study of blood T cell repertoires in COVID-19. Study as a whole: Sources were T cells, B-cell-depleted T cells, or PBMCs; the material itself was cDNA or gDNA.

Libraries were prepared by immunoSEQ multiplex PCR; TCRdb keeps only in-frame clonotypes and omits some of them. The table lists some 260,000 clones, around 82% of them singletons. This clone appeared a few times. CDR3 length: 14 amino acids. Losses at the gene ends were 0 bases for V and 6 bases for J; bases not matched to a gene: 5. Per germline, CDR1 SGDLS and CDR2 YYNGEE. The sequence derives from a woman older than 75 with active or convalescent COVID-19. This rearrangement joins TRBV9 to TRBJ1-2; the match to TRBD1 covers 7 bases. Input material: peripheral blood. The CDR3 DNA reads as TGTGCCAGCAGCGTAGACAACAGGGGCAATGGCTACACCTTC. It specifies CASSVDNRGNGYTF.